The sequence of this T cell receptor beta chain was determined in a study of blood T cell repertoires in COVID-19. Measured with immunoSEQ multiplex PCR; TCRdb has only the in-frame clones, and not every one. The table records about 40,000 clones, roughly 85% of them present only once. Germline lookup yields CDR1 MNHEY and CDR2 SVGEGT. V lost 4 bases, J lost 3 bases, and 10 bases stayed unmatched. This CDR3 spans 17 amino acids. The material sequenced was peripheral blood. This TCR was sampled from a woman between 65 and 79 years old with acute or convalescent COVID-19. The gene calls are TRBV6-2 or TRBV6-3 and TRBJ2-3; TRBD1 matches 10 bases. Here the CDR3 DNA reads TGTGCCAGCAGTTCCGGGACAGGGGTAAGGAGGACAGATACGCAGTATTTT. Translation gives CASSSGTGVRRTDTQYF.